The 2 T cell receptor beta chains listed next were all sequenced from one sample in a study of cytomegalovirus exposure and HLA in healthy donors. PCR was performed using 60 Vbeta and 13 Jbeta primers. TCRdb keeps only in-frame clones here, not all; method: immunoSEQ multiplex PCR. The sample lists about 200,000 clones; 82% were seen once. Sequences were obtained from PBMCs. Every receptor here comes from a boy aged 2 to 9 in good health and CMV-seronegative.

This clone showed up just once. The chain links TRBV10-3 to TRBJ1-2, with 7 bases fitting TRBD1. Germline CDR1 is ENHRY and CDR2 is SYGVKD. CDR3 length: 14 amino acids. V shed 4 bases and J 4 bases; nucleotides not matched to a gene: 6. The CDR3 loop reads CAISGGTAIYGYTF. CDR3 DNA sequence: TGTGCCATCAGTGGAGGGACAGCCATCTATGGCTACACCTTC.

The chain carries TRBV11-1 and TRBJ2-7; D gene ambiguous. The V and J ends lost 0 bases and 2 bases respectively, with 11 bases between them. Per germline, CDR1 SGHAT and CDR2 FQDESV (reference sequence). The CDR3 extends over 15 amino acids. The CDR3 DNA reads TGTGCCAGCAGCTTAGCGATAGAGGTGACCTACGAGCAGTACTTC. The encoded protein is CASSLAIEVTYEQYF.